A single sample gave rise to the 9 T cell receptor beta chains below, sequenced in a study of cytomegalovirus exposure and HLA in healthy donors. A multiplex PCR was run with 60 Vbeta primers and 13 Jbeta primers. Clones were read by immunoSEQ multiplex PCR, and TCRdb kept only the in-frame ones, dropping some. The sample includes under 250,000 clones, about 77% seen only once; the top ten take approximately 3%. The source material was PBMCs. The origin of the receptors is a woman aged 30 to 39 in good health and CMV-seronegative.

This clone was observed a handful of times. CDR3 region: CASSQTGGPGNTIYF. In DNA, the CDR3 is TGTGCCAGCAGTCAGACAGGGGGTCCTGGAAACACCATATATTTT. The chain combines TRBV6-6 with TRBJ1-3, with 9 bases matching TRBD1. This CDR3 is 15 amino acids long. The V gene's germline CDR1 is MNHNY and CDR2 SVGAGI (reference sequence). V shed 5 bases, J shed 2 bases, and the junction held 4 bases outside the gene matches.

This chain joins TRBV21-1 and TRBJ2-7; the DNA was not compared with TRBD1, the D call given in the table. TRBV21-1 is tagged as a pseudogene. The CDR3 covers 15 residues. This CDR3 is CASSHAPGGSYEQYF. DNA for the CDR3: TGTGCCAGCAGCCACGCTCCAGGGGGCTCCTACGAGCAGTACTTC.

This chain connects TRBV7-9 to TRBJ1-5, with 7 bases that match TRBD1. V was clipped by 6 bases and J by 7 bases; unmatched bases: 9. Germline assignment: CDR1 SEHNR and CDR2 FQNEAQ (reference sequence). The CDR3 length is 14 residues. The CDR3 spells CASSRQGFHQPQHF. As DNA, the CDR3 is TGTGCCAGCAGTCGACAGGGATTTCACCAGCCCCAGCATTTT.

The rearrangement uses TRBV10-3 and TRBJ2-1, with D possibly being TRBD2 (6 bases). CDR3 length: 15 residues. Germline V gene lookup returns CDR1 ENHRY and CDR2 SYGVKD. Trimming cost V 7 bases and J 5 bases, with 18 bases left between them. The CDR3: CAIKTSPGGNNEQFF. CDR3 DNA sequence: TGTGCCATCAAAACCAGTCCCGGGGGAAACAATGAGCAGTTCTTC.

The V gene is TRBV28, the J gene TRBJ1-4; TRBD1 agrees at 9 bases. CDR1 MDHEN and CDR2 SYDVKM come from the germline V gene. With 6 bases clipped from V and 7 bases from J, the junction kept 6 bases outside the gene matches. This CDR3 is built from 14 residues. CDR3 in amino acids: CASSLQGALEKLFF. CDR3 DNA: TGTGCCAGCAGCCTACAGGGGGCGCTTGAAAAACTGTTTTTT.

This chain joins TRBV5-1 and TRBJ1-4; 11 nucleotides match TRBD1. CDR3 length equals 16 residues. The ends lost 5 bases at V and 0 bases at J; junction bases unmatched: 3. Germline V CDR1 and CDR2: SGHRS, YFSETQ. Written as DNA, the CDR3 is TGCGCCAGCAGGGGACAGGGGGATGCAACTAATGAAAAACTGTTTTTT. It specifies CASRGQGDATNEKLFF.

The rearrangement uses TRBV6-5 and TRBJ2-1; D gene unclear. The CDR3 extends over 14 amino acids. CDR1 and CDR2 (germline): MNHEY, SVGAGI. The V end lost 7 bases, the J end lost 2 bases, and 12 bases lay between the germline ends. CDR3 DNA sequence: TGTGCCAGCACTAACCCCTCTGCCTACAATGAGCAGTTCTTC. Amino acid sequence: CASTNPSAYNEQFF.

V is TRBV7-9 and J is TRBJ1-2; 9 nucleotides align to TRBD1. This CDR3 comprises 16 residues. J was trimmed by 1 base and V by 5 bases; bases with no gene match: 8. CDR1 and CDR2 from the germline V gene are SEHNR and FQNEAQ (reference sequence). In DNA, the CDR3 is TGTGCCAGCAGCCACCGGGACAGGGAGGTTAACTATGGCTACACCTTC. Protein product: CASSHRDREVNYGYTF.

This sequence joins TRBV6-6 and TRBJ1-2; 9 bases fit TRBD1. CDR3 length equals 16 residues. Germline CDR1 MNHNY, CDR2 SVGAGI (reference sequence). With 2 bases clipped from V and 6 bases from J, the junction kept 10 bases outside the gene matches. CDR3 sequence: CASSYPIDRGADGYTF. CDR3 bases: TGTGCCAGCAGTTACCCAATCGACAGGGGGGCTGATGGCTACACCTTC.